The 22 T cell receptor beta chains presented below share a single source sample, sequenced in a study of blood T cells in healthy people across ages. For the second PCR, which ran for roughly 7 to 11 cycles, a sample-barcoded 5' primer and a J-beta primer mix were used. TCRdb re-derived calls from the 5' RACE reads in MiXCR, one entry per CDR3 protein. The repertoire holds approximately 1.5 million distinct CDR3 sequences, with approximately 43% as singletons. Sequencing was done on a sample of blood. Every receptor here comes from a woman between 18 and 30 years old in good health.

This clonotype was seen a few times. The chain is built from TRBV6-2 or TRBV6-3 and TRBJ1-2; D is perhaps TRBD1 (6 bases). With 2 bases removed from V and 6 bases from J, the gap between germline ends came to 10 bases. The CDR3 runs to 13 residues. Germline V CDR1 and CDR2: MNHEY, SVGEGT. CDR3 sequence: CASSYQGMDGYTF. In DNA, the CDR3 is TGTGCCAGCAGTTACCAGGGGATGGATGGCTACACCTTC.

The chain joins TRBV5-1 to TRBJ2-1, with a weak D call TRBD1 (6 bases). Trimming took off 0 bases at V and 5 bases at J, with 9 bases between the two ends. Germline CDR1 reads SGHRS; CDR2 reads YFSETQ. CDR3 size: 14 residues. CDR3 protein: CASSLAHRDNEQFF. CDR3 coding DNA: TGCGCCAGCAGCTTGGCCCACAGGGACAATGAGCAGTTCTTC.

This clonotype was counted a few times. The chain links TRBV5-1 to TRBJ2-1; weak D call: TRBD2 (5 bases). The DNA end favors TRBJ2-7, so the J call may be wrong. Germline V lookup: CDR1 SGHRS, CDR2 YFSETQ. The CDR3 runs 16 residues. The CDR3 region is CASSLAGLATYNEQYF. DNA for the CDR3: TGCGCCAGCAGCTTGGCCGGTCTAGCTACCTACAATGAGCAGTACTTC.

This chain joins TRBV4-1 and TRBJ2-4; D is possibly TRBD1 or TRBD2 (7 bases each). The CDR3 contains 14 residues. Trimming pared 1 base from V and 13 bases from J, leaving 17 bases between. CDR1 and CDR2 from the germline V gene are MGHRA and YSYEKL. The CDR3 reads CASSQVLQGREQYF. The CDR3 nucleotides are TGCGCCAGCAGCCAAGTTTTACAGGGGCGGGAGCAGTACTTC.

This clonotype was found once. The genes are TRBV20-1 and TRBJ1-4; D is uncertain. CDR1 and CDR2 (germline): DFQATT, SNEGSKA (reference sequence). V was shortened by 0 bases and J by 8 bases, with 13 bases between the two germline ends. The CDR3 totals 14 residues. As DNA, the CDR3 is TGCAGTGCTAGAGATTGGGCAGGTGGCGAAAAACTGTTTTTT. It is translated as CSARDWAGGEKLFF.

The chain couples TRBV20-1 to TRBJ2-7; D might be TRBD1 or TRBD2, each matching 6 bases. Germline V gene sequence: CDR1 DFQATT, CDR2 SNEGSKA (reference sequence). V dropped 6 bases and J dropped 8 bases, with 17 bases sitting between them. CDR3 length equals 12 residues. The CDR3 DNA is TGCAGTGCCAGCAGAGGGGGGCATAAGCAGTACTTC. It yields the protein CSASRGGHKQYF.

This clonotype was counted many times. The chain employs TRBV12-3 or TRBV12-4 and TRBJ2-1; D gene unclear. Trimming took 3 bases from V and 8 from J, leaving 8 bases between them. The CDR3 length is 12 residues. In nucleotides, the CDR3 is TGTGCCAGCAGTTTCTTGCTACATGAGCAGTTCTTC. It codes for CASSFLLHEQFF.

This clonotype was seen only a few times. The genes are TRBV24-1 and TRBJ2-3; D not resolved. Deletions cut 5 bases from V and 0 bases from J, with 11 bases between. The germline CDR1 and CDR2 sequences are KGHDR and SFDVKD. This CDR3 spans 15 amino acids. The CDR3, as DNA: TGTGCCACCAGTGTAGGTGGCAGAAGCACAGATACGCAGTATTTT. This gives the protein CATSVGGRSTDTQYF.

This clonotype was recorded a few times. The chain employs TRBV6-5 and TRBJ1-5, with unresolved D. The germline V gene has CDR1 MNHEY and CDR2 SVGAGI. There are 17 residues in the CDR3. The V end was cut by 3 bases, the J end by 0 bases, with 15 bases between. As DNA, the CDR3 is TGTGCCAGCAGTTATTCTCGACCAGAAATTAGCAATCAGCCCCAGCATTTT. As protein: CASSYSRPEISNQPQHF.

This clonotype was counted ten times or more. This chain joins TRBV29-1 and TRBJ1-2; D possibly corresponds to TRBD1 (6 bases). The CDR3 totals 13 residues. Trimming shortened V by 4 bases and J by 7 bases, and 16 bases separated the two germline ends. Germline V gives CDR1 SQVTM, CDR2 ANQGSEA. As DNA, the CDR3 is TGCAGCGTTGCTTCGCTCTACAGGGCTGGCTACACCTTC. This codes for CSVASLYRAGYTF.

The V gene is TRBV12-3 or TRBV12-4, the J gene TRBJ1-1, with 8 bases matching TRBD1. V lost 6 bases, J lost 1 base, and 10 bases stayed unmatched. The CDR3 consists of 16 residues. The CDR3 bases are TGTGCCAGCAGAGCTACAGGGGGGGGTTGGAACACTGAAGCTTTCTTT. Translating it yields CASRATGGGWNTEAFF.

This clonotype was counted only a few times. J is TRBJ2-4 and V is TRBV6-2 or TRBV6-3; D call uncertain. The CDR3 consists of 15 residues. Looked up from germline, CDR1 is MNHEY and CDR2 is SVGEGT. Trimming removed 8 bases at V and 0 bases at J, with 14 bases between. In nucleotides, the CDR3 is TGTGCCAGCCGTCTCCGGGCACTAGCCAAAAACATTCAGTACTTC. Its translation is CASRLRALAKNIQYF.

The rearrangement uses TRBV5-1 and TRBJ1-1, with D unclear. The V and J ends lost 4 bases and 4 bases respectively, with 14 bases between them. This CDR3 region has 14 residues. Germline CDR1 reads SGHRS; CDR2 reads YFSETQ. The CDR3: CASSARPDGTEAFF. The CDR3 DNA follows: TGCGCCAGCAGCGCACGTCCGGACGGCACTGAAGCTTTCTTT.

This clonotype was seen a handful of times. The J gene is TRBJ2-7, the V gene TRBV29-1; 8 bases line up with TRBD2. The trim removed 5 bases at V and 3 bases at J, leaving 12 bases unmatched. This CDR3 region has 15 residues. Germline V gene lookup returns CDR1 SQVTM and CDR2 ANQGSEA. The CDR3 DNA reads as TGCAGCGTTTCTAGAACCGGGAGGGGAATCTACGAGCAGTACTTC. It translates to CSVSRTGRGIYEQYF.

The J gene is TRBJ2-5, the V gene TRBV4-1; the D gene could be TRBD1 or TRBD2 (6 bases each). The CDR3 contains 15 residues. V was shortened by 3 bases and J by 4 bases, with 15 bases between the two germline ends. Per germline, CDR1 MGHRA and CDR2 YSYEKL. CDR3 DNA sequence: TGCGCCAGCAGCCAGATGGCTGGGGGGCTAGAGACCCAGTACTTC. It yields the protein CASSQMAGGLETQYF.

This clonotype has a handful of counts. CDR3 coding DNA: TGTGCCAGCACCTTACAGTGGACTAGACACAATGAGCAGTTCTTC. This gives the protein CASTLQWTRHNEQFF. The genes are TRBV2 and TRBJ2-1; TRBD2 aligns across 7 bases. Germline-derived CDR1 and CDR2 are SNHLY and FYNNEI. The CDR3 covers 15 residues. Germline trimming cut 7 bases from V and 5 bases from J; bases unmatched to any gene: 11.

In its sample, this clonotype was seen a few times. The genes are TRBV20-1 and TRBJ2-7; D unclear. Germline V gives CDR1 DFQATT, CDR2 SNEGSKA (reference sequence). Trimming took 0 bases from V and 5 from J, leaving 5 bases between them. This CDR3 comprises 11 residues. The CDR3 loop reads CSARDWDEQYF. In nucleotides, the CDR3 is TGCAGTGCTAGAGATTGGGACGAGCAGTACTTC.

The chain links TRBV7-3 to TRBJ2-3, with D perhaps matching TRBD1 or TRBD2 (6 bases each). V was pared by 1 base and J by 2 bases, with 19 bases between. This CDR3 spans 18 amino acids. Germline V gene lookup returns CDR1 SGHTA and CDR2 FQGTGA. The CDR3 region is CASSLKGVAATNTDTQYF. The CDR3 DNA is TGTGCCAGCAGCTTAAAGGGGGTAGCGGCCACTAACACAGATACGCAGTATTTT.

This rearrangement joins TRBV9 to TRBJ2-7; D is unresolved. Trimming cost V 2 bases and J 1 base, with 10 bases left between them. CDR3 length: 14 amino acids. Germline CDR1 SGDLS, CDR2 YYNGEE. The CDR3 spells CASSVSDNSYEQYF. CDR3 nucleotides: TGTGCCAGCAGCGTCAGCGATAATTCCTACGAGCAGTACTTC.

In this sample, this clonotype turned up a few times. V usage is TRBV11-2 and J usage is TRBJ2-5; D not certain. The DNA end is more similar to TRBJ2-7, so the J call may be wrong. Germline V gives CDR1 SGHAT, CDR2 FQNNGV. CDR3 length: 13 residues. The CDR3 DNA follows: TGTGCCAGCAGCTTAGTTCTGGACGGCGAGCAGTACTTC. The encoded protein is CASSLVLDGEQYF.

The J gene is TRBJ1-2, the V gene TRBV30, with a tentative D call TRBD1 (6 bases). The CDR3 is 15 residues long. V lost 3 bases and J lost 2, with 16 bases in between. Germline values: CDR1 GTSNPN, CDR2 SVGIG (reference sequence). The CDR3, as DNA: TGTGCCTGGAGCGCTCCTCAGGGGAGCAACTATGGCTACACCTTC. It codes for CAWSAPQGSNYGYTF.

This CDR3 is CSASWDRGLPLHF. The CDR3 coding sequence is TGCAGTGCTAGTTGGGACAGGGGGCTTCCTCTCCACTTT. The V call is TRBV20-1, the J call TRBJ1-6; TRBD1 aligns across 12 bases. Trimming cost V 3 bases and J 16 bases; bases outside gene matches: 7. Germline loops: CDR1 DFQATT, CDR2 SNEGSKA (reference sequence). The CDR3 runs 13 residues.